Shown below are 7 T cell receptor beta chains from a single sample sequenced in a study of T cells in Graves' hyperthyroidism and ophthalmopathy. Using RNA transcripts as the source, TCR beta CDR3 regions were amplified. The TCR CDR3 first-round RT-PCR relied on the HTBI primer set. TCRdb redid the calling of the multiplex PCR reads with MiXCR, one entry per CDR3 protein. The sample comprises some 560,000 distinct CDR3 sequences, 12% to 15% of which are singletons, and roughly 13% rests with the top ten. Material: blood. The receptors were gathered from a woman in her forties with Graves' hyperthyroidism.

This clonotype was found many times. This chain's CDR3 is CASSSPSTRWEQYF. The CDR3 DNA reads as TGTGCCAGCAGCTCGCCGTCGACCCGATGGGAGCAGTACTTC. This sequence joins TRBV28 and TRBJ2-7; D unresolved. The CDR3 is 14 amino acids. V was shortened by 6 bases and J by 7 bases, with 19 bases between the two germline ends. CDR1 MDHEN and CDR2 SYDVKM come from the germline V gene.

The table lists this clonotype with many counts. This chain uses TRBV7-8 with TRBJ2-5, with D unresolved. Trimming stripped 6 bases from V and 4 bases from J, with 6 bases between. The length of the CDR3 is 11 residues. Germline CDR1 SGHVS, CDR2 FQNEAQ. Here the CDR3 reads CASRDSETQYF. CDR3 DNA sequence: TGTGCCAGCAGGGATTCAGAGACCCAGTACTTC.

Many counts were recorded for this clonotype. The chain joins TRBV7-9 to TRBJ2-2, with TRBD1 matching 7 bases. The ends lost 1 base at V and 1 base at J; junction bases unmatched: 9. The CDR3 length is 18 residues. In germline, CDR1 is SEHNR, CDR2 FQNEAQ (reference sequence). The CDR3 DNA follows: TGTGCCAGCAGCTTAGGCTCCCTAGGGACAGAGAACACCGGGGAGCTGTTTTTT. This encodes CASSLGSLGTENTGELFF.

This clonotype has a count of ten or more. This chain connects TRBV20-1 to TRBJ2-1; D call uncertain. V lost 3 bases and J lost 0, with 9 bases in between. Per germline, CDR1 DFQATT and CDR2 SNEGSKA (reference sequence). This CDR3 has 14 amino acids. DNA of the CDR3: TGCAGTGCTAGTGAAACTCGCTCCTACAATGAGCAGTTCTTC. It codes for CSASETRSYNEQFF.

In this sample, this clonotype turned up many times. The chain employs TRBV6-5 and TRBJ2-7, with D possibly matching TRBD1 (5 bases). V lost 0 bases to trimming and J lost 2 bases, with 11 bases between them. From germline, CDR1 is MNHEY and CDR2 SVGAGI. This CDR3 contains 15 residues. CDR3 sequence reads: CASSYSGVGTYEQYF. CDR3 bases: TGTGCCAGCAGTTACTCAGGGGTGGGAACCTACGAGCAGTACTTC.

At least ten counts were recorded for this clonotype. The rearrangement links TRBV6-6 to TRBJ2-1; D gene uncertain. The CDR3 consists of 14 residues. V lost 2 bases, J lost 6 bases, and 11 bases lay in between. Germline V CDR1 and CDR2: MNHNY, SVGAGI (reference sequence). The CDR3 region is CASSYGTWSNEQFF. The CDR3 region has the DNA TGTGCCAGCAGTTACGGCACCTGGAGCAATGAGCAGTTCTTC.

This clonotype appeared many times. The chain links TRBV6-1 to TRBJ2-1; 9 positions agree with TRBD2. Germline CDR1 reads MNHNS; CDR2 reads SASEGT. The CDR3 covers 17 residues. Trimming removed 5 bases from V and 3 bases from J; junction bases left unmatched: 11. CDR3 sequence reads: CASSHPGLLAGYNEQFF. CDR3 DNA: TGTGCCAGCAGTCATCCAGGGTTACTAGCGGGCTACAATGAGCAGTTCTTC.